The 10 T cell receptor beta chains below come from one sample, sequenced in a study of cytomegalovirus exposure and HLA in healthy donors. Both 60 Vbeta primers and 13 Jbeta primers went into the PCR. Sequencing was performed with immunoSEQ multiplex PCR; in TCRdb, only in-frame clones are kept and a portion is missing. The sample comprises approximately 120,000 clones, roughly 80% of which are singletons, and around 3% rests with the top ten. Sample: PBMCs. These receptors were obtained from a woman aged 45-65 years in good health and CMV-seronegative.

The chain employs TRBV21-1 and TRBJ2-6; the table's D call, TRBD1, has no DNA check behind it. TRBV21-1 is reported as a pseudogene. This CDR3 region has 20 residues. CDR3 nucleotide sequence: TGTGCCAGCAGCAAAGCTAGGACAGTTAGAGGTGGCTCTGGGGCCAACGTCCTGACTTTC. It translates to CASSKARTVRGGSGANVLTF.

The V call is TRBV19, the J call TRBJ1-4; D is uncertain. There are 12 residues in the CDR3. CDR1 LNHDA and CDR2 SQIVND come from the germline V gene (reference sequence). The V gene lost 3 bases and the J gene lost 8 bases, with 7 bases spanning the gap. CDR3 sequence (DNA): TGTGCCAGTAGTATTTATAGCGAAAAACTGTTTTTT. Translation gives CASSIYSEKLFF.

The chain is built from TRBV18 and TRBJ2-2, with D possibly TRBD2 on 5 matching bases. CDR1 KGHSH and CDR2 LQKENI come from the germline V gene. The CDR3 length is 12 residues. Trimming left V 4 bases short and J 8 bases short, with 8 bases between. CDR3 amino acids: CASSRRGGELFF. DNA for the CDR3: TGTGCCAGCTCACGAAGAGGGGGGGAGCTGTTTTTT. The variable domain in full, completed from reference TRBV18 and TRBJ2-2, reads NAGVMQNPRHLVRRRGQEARLRCSPMKGHSHVYWYRQLPEEGLKFMVYLQKENIIDESGMPKERFSAEFPKEGPSILRIQQVVRGDSAAYFCASSRRGGELFFGEGSRLTVL.

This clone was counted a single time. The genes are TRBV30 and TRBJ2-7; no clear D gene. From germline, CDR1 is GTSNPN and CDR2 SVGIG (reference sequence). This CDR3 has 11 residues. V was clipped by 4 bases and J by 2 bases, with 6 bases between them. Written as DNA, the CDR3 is TGTGCCTGGACGGTCGCCTACGAGCAGTACTTC. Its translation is CAWTVAYEQYF.

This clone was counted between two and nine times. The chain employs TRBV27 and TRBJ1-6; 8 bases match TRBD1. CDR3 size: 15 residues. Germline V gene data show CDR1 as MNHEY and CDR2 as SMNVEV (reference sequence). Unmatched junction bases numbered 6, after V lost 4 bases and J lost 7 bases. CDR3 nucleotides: TGTGCCAGCAGTTCGGGAAACAGGGGGAATTCACCCCTCCACTTT. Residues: CASSSGNRGNSPLHF.

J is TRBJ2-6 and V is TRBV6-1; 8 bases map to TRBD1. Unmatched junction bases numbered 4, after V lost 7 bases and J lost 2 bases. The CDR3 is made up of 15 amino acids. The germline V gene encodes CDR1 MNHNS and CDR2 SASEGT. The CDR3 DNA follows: TGTGCCAGCACCACAGGGGGTACTGGGGCCAACGTCCTGACTTTC. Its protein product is CASTTGGTGANVLTF.

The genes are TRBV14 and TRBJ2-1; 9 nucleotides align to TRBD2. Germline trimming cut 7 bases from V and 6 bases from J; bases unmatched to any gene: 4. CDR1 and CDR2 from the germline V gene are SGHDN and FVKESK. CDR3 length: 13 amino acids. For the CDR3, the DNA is TGTGCCAGCAACGGACTAGCGCGCAATGAGCAGTTCTTC. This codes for CASNGLARNEQFF.

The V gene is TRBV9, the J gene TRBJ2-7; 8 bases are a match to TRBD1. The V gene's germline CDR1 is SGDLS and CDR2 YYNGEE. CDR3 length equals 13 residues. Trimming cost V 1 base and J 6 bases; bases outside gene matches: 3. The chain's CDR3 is CASSVTGTGEQYF. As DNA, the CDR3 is TGTGCCAGCAGCGTAACCGGGACAGGCGAGCAGTACTTC.

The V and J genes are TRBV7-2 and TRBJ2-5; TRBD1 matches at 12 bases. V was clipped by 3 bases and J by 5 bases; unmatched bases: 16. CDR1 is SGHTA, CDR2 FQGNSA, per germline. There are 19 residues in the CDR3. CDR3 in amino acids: CASSFTVHTGTGGDETQYF. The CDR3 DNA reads TGTGCCAGCAGCTTTACGGTCCACACCGGGACAGGGGGCGACGAGACCCAGTACTTC.

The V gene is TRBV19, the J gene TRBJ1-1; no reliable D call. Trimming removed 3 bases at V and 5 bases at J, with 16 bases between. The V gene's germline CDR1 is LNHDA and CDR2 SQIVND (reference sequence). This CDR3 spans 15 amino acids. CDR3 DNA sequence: TGTGCCAGTAGTATGACTGAGACCCTGGAGACTGAAGCTTTCTTT. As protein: CASSMTETLETEAFF.